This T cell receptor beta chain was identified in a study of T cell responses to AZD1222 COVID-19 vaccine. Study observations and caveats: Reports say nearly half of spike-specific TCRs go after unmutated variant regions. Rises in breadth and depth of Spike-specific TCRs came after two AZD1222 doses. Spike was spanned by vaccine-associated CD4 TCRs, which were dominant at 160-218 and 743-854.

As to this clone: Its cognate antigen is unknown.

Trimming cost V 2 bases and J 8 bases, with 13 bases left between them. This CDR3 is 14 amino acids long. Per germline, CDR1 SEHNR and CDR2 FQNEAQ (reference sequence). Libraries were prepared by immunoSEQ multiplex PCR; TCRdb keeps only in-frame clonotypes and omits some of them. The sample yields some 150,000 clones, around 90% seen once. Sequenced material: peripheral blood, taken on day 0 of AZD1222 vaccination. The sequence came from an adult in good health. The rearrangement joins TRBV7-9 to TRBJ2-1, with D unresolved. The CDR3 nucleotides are TGTGCCAGCAGCTTACTCCTAGTTGGTGATGAGCAGTTCTTC. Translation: CASSLLLVGDEQFF.